At least ten counts were recorded for the clone carrying this TCR beta chain. Trimming pared 2 bases from V and 3 bases from J, leaving 8 bases between. The CDR3 is 13 residues long. Germline CDR1 reads SGHTA; CDR2 reads FQGNSA. This record comes from a study of identical twins. From the 5' RACE reads, TCRdb called clonotypes with MiXCR, one entry per CDR3 protein. The profile shows fewer than 250,000 distinct CDR3 sequences, around 9.6% of them singletons. This TCR derives from a young woman in good health. Material for sequencing was memory (CD45RO+) T cells sorted from blood. The chain joins TRBV7-2 to TRBJ2-7; D remains unclear. This chain's CDR3 is CASSLKSSYEQYF. The CDR3 coding sequence is TGTGCCAGCAGCTTAAAATCTAGCTACGAGCAGTACTTC. The whole variable domain, remainder taken from reference TRBV7-2 and TRBJ2-7, is GAGVSQSPSNKVTEKGKDVELRCDPISGHTALYWYRQSLGQGLEFLIYFQGNSAPDKSGLPSDRFSAERTGGSVSTLTIQRTQQEDSAVYLCASSLKSSYEQYFGPGTRLTVT.